This is a list of T cell receptor beta chains from one sample in a study of tumor-infiltrating lymphocytes in primary liver carcinoma. In TCRdb, the multiplex PCR reads were re-called with MiXCR into one record per CDR3 protein. This table holds 320,000 or so distinct CDR3 sequences, more than 55% found once. Specimen: peripheral blood. These receptors were obtained from a man in his forties with primary liver carcinoma and hepatitis B virus infection. Each CDR3 is given with its conserved first and last residue. Fields, in order: V gene, clone size, J gene, D gene, CDR3 protein, CDR3 DNA. D genes are given only for firm matches. Some rows have no size entry. The others give once, few or many, or a class for an expanded clone.

>TRBV12-3/TRBV12-4|many|TRBJ2-5|TRBD1
CASSLNRGETQYF
TGTGCCAGCAGCTTGAACAGGGGAGAGACCCAGTACTTC
>TRBV10-3|few|TRBJ1-2|TRBD1
CAISGRDRSMNGYTF
TGTGCCATCAGTGGCCGGGACAGGAGTATGAATGGCTACACCTTC
>TRBV5-4|many|TRBJ2-3|.
CASSLGSGRADTQYF
TGTGCCAGCAGCTTGGGGAGTGGGCGGGCAGATACGCAGTATTTT
>TRBV5-4|.|TRBJ1-1|.
CASSSTVDTEAFF
TGTGCCAGCAGTTCGACGGTAGACACTGAAGCTTTCTTT
>TRBV29-1|.|TRBJ2-1|TRBD2
CSVVLAGDIDERFF
TGCAGCGTCGTTCTAGCGGGAGATATAGATGAGCGGTTCTTC
>TRBV19|.|TRBJ1-1|.
CASSHHALNTEAFF
TGTGCCAGTAGCCACCACGCATTGAACACTGAAGCTTTCTTT
>TRBV4-3|many|TRBJ1-5|.
CASSQDLGRAQPQHF
TGCGCCAGCAGCCAAGACCTGGGCAGGGCCCAGCCCCAGCATTTT
>TRBV6-5|many|TRBJ2-7|.
CAILTGERDEQYF
TGTGCCATCCTAACGGGGGAGCGAGACGAGCAGTACTTC
>TRBV11-2|.|TRBJ2-2|.
CVNSFLSGNTGELFF
TGTGTCAACAGCTTTCTCAGCGGGAACACCGGGGAGCTGTTTTTT
>TRBV7-8|.|TRBJ2-1|.
CASSHGAGRGEQFF
TGTGCCAGCAGCCATGGGGCCGGGAGAGGTGAGCAGTTTTTC
>TRBV12-3/TRBV12-4|.|TRBJ1-2|TRBD1
CASCLASLRQGGGYTF
TGTGCCAGCTGTTTAGCTTCTCTCCGACAGGGCGGGGGCTACACCTTC
>TRBV6-5|.|TRBJ2-3|.
CASSYAGPDTRYF
TGTGCCAGCAGTTACGCCGGGCCAGATACGCGGTATTTT
>TRBV5-1|.|TRBJ2-1|TRBD1
CACKPGQSYNEQFF
TGCGCCTGCAAACCGGGACAGAGTTACAATGAGCAGTTCTTC
>TRBV4-2|.|TRBJ2-7|.
CASSQDAGPPYEQYF
TGTGCCAGCAGCCAAGATGCGGGGCCCCCTTACGAGCAGTACTTC
>TRBV30|.|TRBJ2-1|.
CAWSVTPGMGYNEQFF
TGTGCCTGGAGTGTAACCCCGGGGATGGGGTACAATGAGCAGTTCTTC
>TRBV4-2|many|TRBJ2-7|.
CASSQDLSPTGYEQYF
TGTGCCAGCAGCCAAGATCTATCCCCAACGGGTTACGAGCAGTACTTC
>TRBV6-2/TRBV6-3|.|TRBJ2-7|.
CASSSSPSRHYYEQYF
TGTGCCAGCAGTTCATCCCCTAGTAGACACTACTACGAGCAGTACTTC
>TRBV5-4|many|TRBJ2-1|TRBD1
CASSLGTGPYNEQFF
TGTGCCAGCAGCTTGGGGACAGGCCCCTACAATGAGCAGTTCTTC
>TRBV7-8|few|TRBJ1-4|TRBD1
CASSLDRGNEKLFF
TGTGCCAGCAGCTTGGACAGGGGGAATGAAAAACTGTTTTTT
>TRBV10-3|few|TRBJ2-2|.
CAISERGDTGELFF
TGTGCCATCAGTGAAAGAGGGGACACCGGGGAGCTGTTTTTT
>TRBV12-3/TRBV12-4|.|TRBJ2-5|.
CTSSWDQETQYF
TGTACCAGCAGTTGGGACCAAGAGACCCAGTACTTC
>TRBV6-5|many|TRBJ1-2|.
CATAHDSNYGYTF
TGTGCCACCGCCCACGATTCTAACTATGGCTACACCTTC
>TRBV28|.|TRBJ2-7|.
CASRNREDYEQYF
TGTGCCAGCAGGAATAGAGAAGACTACGAGCAGTACTTC
>TRBV18|.|TRBJ1-1|TRBD1
CASSPLGQVGGSTEAFF
TGTGCCAGCTCACCATTGGGACAGGTGGGGGGTAGCACTGAAGCTTTCTTT
>TRBV18|once|TRBJ2-6|TRBD1
CASSLAGGYSGANVLTF
TGTGCCAGCTCACTCGCAGGGGGTTACTCTGGGGCCAACGTCCTGACTTTC
>TRBV11-1|.|TRBJ2-4|TRBD2
CASSFPGTSGIKNIHYF
TGTGCCAGCAGCTTTCCCGGGACTAGCGGAATCAAAAACATTCATTACTTC